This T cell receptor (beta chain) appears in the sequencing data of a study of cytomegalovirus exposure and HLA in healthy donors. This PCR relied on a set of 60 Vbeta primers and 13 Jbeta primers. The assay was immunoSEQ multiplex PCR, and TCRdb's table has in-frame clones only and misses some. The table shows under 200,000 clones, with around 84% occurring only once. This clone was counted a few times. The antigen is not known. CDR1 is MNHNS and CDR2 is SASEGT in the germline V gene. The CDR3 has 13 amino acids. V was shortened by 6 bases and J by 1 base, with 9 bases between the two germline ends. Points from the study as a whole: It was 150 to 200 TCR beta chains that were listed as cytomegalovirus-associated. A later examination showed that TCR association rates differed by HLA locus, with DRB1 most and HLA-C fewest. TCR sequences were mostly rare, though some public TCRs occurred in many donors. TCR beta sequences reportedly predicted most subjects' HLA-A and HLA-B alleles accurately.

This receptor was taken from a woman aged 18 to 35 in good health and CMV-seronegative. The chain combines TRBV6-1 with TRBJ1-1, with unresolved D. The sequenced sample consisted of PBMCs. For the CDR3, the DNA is TGTGCCAGCAGAGCTACAGAGAACACTGAAGCTTTCTTT. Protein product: CASRATENTEAFF.